Sequencing of this T cell receptor beta chain was carried out in a study of cytomegalovirus exposure and HLA in healthy donors. Between the trimmed V and J ends, which lost 2 bases and 5 bases, there was a span of 9 bases. Looked up from germline, CDR1 is MNHEY and CDR2 is SVGAGI. This CDR3 is built from 13 residues. PCR primers comprised 60 Vbeta and 13 Jbeta primers. TCRdb keeps only in-frame clones here, not all; method: immunoSEQ multiplex PCR. The table lists about 120,000 clones, around 85% of them singletons. The chain recombines TRBV6-5 with TRBJ2-5, with D possibly being TRBD2 (5 bases). The sequence derives from a man between 25 and 39 years old in good health and CMV-seronegative. Input material: PBMCs. This CDR3 reads CASSYAQRETQYF. The DNA for the CDR3 is TGTGCCAGCAGTTACGCGCAGCGGGAGACCCAGTACTTC.